Presented here are 19 T cell receptor beta chains from one specimen sequenced in a study of control samples from healthy donors and cancer patients. Sequencing used immunoSEQ multiplex PCR; TCRdb keeps in-frame clones, though not all of them. The sample contains about 120,000 clones, more than 75% of which appear only once. The sequenced material came from blood. The receptors here all came from a woman aged 70 to 79 in good health.

The genes are TRBV20-1 and TRBJ2-1; 9 positions agree with TRBD2. Per germline, CDR1 DFQATT and CDR2 SNEGSKA (reference sequence). The CDR3 has 14 residues. Trimming cost V 3 bases and J 6 bases; bases outside gene matches: 6. The CDR3 protein is CSASKLAGSNEQFF. The CDR3 nucleotides read TGCAGTGCTAGTAAGCTAGCGGGGAGCAATGAGCAGTTCTTC.

The V and J genes are TRBV6-5 and TRBJ1-2; D uncertain. The V gene's germline CDR1 is MNHEY and CDR2 SVGAGI. The CDR3 sequence is 15 residues long. Trimming pared 6 bases from V and 0 bases from J, leaving 14 bases between. Here the CDR3 reads CASRGGGEANYGYTF. As DNA, the CDR3 is TGTGCCAGCAGGGGAGGCGGCGAGGCTAACTATGGCTACACCTTC.

The chain couples TRBV15 to TRBJ1-2; tentatively, D is TRBD1 (6 bases). Trimming left V 6 bases short and J 10 bases short, with 12 bases between. The V gene's germline CDR1 is LNHNV and CDR2 YYDKDF (reference sequence). This CDR3 is 11 amino acids long. The CDR3 region has the DNA TGTGCCACCAGGCCACAGGGCGACTACACCTTC. Protein: CATRPQGDYTF.

J is TRBJ1-2 and V is TRBV5-1; tentatively, D is TRBD1 (5 bases). CDR1 SGHRS and CDR2 YFSETQ come from the germline V gene. The CDR3 sequence is 11 residues long. V lost 7 bases and J lost 4, with 8 bases in between. The CDR3 DNA sequence: TGCGCCAGCGGGGGAGGCTATGGCTACACCTTC. Its translation is CASGGGYGYTF. The full variable domain, its missing parts supplied by reference TRBV5-1 and TRBJ1-2, is KAGVTQTPRYLIKTRGQQVTLSCSPISGHRSVSWYQQTPGQGLQFLFEYFSETQRNKGNFPGRFSGRQFSNSRSEMNVSTLELGDSALYLCASGGGYGYTFGSGTRLTVV.

The V and J genes are TRBV6-2 or TRBV6-3 and TRBJ1-3; TRBD1 matches 12 bases. This CDR3 is 16 amino acids long. Per the germline V gene, CDR1 is MNHEY and CDR2 is SVGEGT. After removal of 2 bases from V and 4 bases from J, the junction contained 3 bases not matched to a gene. CDR3: CASSYRDRGPGNTIYF. The CDR3 nucleotides read TGTGCCAGCAGTTACCGGGACAGGGGGCCAGGAAACACCATATATTTT.

This chain joins TRBV5-4 and TRBJ2-1; TRBD2 aligns across 13 bases. Trimming took 3 bases from V and 0 from J; bases not matched to a gene: 6. The CDR3 length is 18 residues. CDR1 and CDR2 from the germline V gene are SGHNT and YYREEE (reference sequence). In DNA form, the CDR3 reads TGTGCCAGCAGCTCCGGACTAGCGGGGGCCGTCTCCTACAATGAGCAGTTCTTC. Encoded protein: CASSSGLAGAVSYNEQFF.

V usage is TRBV19 and J usage is TRBJ1-1; 8 positions match TRBD1. From germline, CDR1 is LNHDA and CDR2 SQIVND (reference sequence). The CDR3 runs 15 residues. Trimming removed 9 bases from V and 3 bases from J; junction bases left unmatched: 12. This chain's CDR3 is CASVGRTGFYTEAFF. The CDR3 DNA reads TGTGCCAGCGTTGGAAGGACAGGGTTCTACACTGAAGCTTTCTTT. Full variable domain (rest looked up from reference TRBV19 and TRBJ1-1): DGGITQSPKYLFRKEGQNVTLSCEQNLNHDAMYWYRQDPGQGLRLIYYSQIVNDFQKGDIAEGYSVSREKKESFPLTVTSAQKNPTAFYLCASVGRTGFYTEAFFGQGTRLTVV.

This clone was counted between two and nine times. The chain recombines TRBV7-3 with TRBJ2-2, with D perhaps matching TRBD1 (7 bases). Germline lookup yields CDR1 SGHTA and CDR2 FQGTGA. Between the trimmed V and J ends, which lost 5 bases and 1 base, there was a span of 17 bases. The CDR3 extends over 17 amino acids. CDR3 residues: CASSGGTALKNTGELFF. DNA for the CDR3: TGTGCCAGCAGCGGAGGGACAGCTCTAAAGAACACCGGGGAGCTGTTTTTT.

The CDR3, as DNA: TGTGCCAGCAGCTTATCAGGGGCCAATCAGCCCCAGCATTTT. Residues: CASSLSGANQPQHF. This chain connects TRBV11-2 to TRBJ1-5; weak D call: TRBD1 (6 bases). The germline V gene encodes CDR1 SGHAT and CDR2 FQNNGV. This CDR3 has 14 amino acids. Trimming removed 2 bases at V and 3 bases at J, with 8 bases between.

The gene calls are TRBV24-1 and TRBJ1-5, with D perhaps TRBD1 (5 bases). V was shortened by 3 bases and J by 10 bases, with 15 bases between the two germline ends. The CDR3 extends over 14 amino acids. The germline gives CDR1 KGHDR, CDR2 SFDVKD. CDR3 nucleotides: TGTGCCACCAGTGATAGCGGGGCAATCAGCCCCCAGCATTTT. Translation: CATSDSGAISPQHF.

The chain has TRBV19 and TRBJ1-1; unclear D gene. V was cut by 2 bases and J by 7 bases, with 8 bases left in between. Germline CDR1 LNHDA, CDR2 SQIVND (reference sequence). The CDR3 covers 12 residues. In nucleotides, the CDR3 is TGTGCCAGTAGTATACGTGGGGATGAAGCTTTCTTT. Translated: CASSIRGDEAFF.

V usage is TRBV28 and J usage is TRBJ1-2; no clear D gene. CDR1 and CDR2 (germline): MDHEN, SYDVKM. The V gene lost 5 bases and the J gene lost 2 bases, with 9 bases spanning the gap. The CDR3 extends over 13 amino acids. CDR3: CASSLSQNYGYTF. The DNA for the CDR3 is TGTGCCAGCAGTCTATCCCAAAACTATGGCTACACCTTC.

CDR3 protein: CASSSGRAGSGEQYF. CDR3 DNA sequence: TGTGCCAGCAGCTCAGGGCGGGCAGGGAGCGGCGAGCAGTACTTC. V gene TRBV7-6 combines with J gene TRBJ2-7; perhaps D is TRBD1 or TRBD2 (5 bases each). V lost 4 bases and J lost 6, with 19 bases in between. Germline V lookup: CDR1 SGHVS, CDR2 FNYEAQ. The CDR3 runs 15 residues.

The chain joins TRBV4-3 to TRBJ1-3; tentatively, D is TRBD1 (6 bases). Germline CDR1 LGHNA, CDR2 YSLEER. CDR3 size: 17 residues. Deletions cut 3 bases from V and 4 bases from J, with 19 bases between. CDR3 sequence (DNA): TGCGCCAGCAGCCATCCGGGCCCCGGGCAGGGGGGAAACACCATATATTTT. Protein product: CASSHPGPGQGGNTIYF.

The CDR3, as DNA: TGTGCCAGCAGAACCAACACCGGGGAGCTGTTTTTT. It yields the protein CASRTNTGELFF. The rearrangement uses TRBV7-7 and TRBJ2-2; no clear D. This CDR3 has 12 residues. Germline CDR1 and CDR2: SSHAT and FNYEAQ (reference sequence). V dropped 6 bases and J dropped 2 bases, with 4 bases sitting between them.

The chain uses TRBV20-1 and TRBJ2-7, with 10 bases fitting TRBD2. V dropped 3 bases and J dropped 2; count of bases not matched to a gene: 10. The germline V gene has CDR1 DFQATT and CDR2 SNEGSKA (reference sequence). The CDR3 has 16 amino acids. CDR3 bases: TGCAGTGCTAGTACTGTACTAGCGGGGTCGACCTACGAGCAGTACTTC. Amino acids: CSASTVLAGSTYEQYF.

The chain carries TRBV18 and TRBJ2-5, with a tentative D call TRBD2 (6 bases). Deletions cut 6 bases from V and 5 bases from J, with 13 bases between. Germline V lookup: CDR1 KGHSH, CDR2 LQKENI. The CDR3 is 13 residues long. The CDR3 loop reads CASSILAGETQYF. The CDR3 region has the DNA TGTGCCAGCTCCATACTGGCGGGGGAGACCCAGTACTTC.

This chain links TRBV6-1 with TRBJ2-7; 8 nucleotides align to TRBD2. The CDR3 has 16 residues. V lost 4 bases, J lost 1 base, and 9 bases stayed unmatched. CDR1 and CDR2 (germline): MNHNS, SASEGT. This CDR3 is CASSGVGSGGSYEQYF. The CDR3 DNA sequence: TGTGCCAGCAGTGGCGTTGGGAGCGGGGGTTCCTACGAGCAGTACTTC.

This chain uses TRBV7-2 with TRBJ1-6; 9 nucleotides agree with TRBD1. CDR1 and CDR2 (germline): SGHTA, FQGNSA. V lost 4 bases and J lost 9; bases outside the gene matches: 4. This CDR3 has 14 amino acids. The CDR3 is CASSSRDRVSPLHF. In DNA, the CDR3 is TGTGCCAGCAGCTCCCGGGACAGGGTTTCACCCCTCCACTTT.